This TCR beta chain originates from a study of human T cells and chemical hapten exposure. Each CDR3 protein is one row after TCRdb ran MiXCR on the RACE reads. The table shows approximately 81,000 distinct CDR3 sequences, with about 8.6% occurring only once. Time point specified: healthy volunteer bleed at 6 weeks. Unfractionated whole blood was the source of the extracted total RNA. Unmatched junction bases numbered 0, after V lost 2 bases and J lost 8 bases. Germline V CDR1 and CDR2: KGHDR, SFDVKD. The CDR3 is 12 amino acids. The source is a male donor in good health. Some clones in this sample may be carry-over from other donors' samples. The chain carries TRBV24-1 and TRBJ2-3; 7 positions agree with TRBD1. Sequenced material: whole blood. The CDR3 spells CATSDYRGTQYF. As DNA, the CDR3 is TGTGCCACCAGTGATTACAGGGGTACGCAGTATTTT.